This T cell receptor beta chain was documented in a study of shared clonotypes between healthy human individuals. The CDR3 has 14 amino acids. Trimming cost V 10 bases and J 7 bases, with 19 bases left between them. Germline-derived CDR1 and CDR2 are LNHDA and SQIVND (reference sequence). The protocol was immunoSEQ multiplex PCR, while the TCRdb copy is restricted to in-frame clones and leaves out a portion. The sample holds roughly 1,000,000 clones, roughly 74% seen once. This sequence was found in a young man in good health. Some clones in this sample may be carry-over from other donors' samples. Material: memory CD4+ T cells from PBMCs. Subset defined: CD45RA-negative fraction. The chain links TRBV19 to TRBJ1-4, with a weak D call TRBD1 (5 bases). The CDR3 DNA reads TGTGCCACTTCAGACTTCACGGGGCTTGAAAAACTGTTTTTT. Its translation is CATSDFTGLEKLFF. The entire variable domain, with the rest obtained from reference TRBV19 and TRBJ1-4, is as follows: DGGITQSPKYLFRKEGQNVTLSCEQNLNHDAMYWYRQDPGQGLRLIYYSQIVNDFQKGDIAEGYSVSREKKESFPLTVTSAQKNPTAFYLCATSDFTGLEKLFFGSGTQLSVL.